Shown below are 27 T cell receptor beta chains from a single sample sequenced in a study of cytotoxic CD8 clonotypes in ibrutinib-treated CLL. The table came from immunoSEQ multiplex PCR; TCRdb's copy has only in-frame clones and leaves some out. The sample records approximately 320,000 clones, roughly 67% being singletons. This material consisted of PBMCs, taken after 36 months of ibrutinib treatment. These receptors came from a human donor with chronic lymphocytic leukemia.

In this sample, this clone turned up a few times. The chain recombines TRBV7-2 with TRBJ1-1; D is uncertain. The CDR3 has 11 amino acids. The germline V gene has CDR1 SGHTA and CDR2 FQGNSA. Trimming took off 7 bases at V and 3 bases at J, with 6 bases between the two ends. CDR3 sequence reads: CASNYDTEAFF. CDR3 nucleotides: TGTGCCAGCAACTACGACACTGAAGCTTTCTTT. The variable domain in full, with the rest retrieved from reference TRBV7-2 and TRBJ1-1, is GAGVSQSPSNKVTEKGKDVELRCDPISGHTALYWYRQSLGQGLEFLIYFQGNSAPDKSGLPSDRFSAERTGGSVSTLTIQRTQQEDSAVYLCASNYDTEAFFGQGTRLTVV.

The V and J genes are TRBV29-1 and TRBJ1-2; D gene ambiguous. CDR1 SQVTM and CDR2 ANQGSEA come from the germline V gene. The CDR3 is 16 amino acids. Trimming took off 0 bases at V and 4 bases at J, with 18 bases between the two ends. The CDR3 bases are TGCAGCGTTGAAGATCCTGGTCCCTCTGGTGGCTATGGCTACACCTTC. Encoded protein: CSVEDPGPSGGYGYTF.

This clone was seen a handful of times. The genes are TRBV15 and TRBJ2-1; D is perhaps TRBD2 (6 bases). This CDR3 is 13 amino acids long. Germline CDR1 reads LNHNV; CDR2 reads YYDKDF (reference sequence). Trimming removed 7 bases from V and 1 base from J, with 8 bases in between. The CDR3 DNA reads as TGTGCCACCAAACGGGGGTCCTACAATGAGCAGTTCTTC. Translating it yields CATKRGSYNEQFF.

This sequence joins TRBV13 and TRBJ2-7, with D tentatively TRBD1 (6 bases). V shed 0 bases and J shed 4 bases, with 10 bases lying between them. This CDR3 is built from 14 residues. Germline CDR1 is PRHDT and CDR2 is FYEKMQ (reference sequence). In DNA, the CDR3 is TGTGCCAGCAGCTTAGGAGGGGGTGGATACGAGCAGTACTTC. Its protein is CASSLGGGGYEQYF.

The rearrangement joins TRBV5-1 to TRBJ2-2, with 11 positions matching TRBD2. Germline CDR1 SGHRS, CDR2 YFSETQ. This CDR3 has 16 residues. V gave up 2 bases and J gave up 3 bases; unmatched junction bases: 3. The CDR3 spells CASSLTSGGYTGELFF. DNA for the CDR3: TGCGCCAGCAGCTTAACTAGCGGGGGATACACCGGGGAGCTGTTTTTT.

This chain connects TRBV4-1 to TRBJ2-3; 8 bases agree with TRBD1. The CDR3 totals 18 residues. Looked up from germline, CDR1 is MGHRA and CDR2 is YSYEKL. Germline trimming cut 4 bases from V and 6 bases from J; bases unmatched to any gene: 18. The DNA for the CDR3 is TGCGCCAGCAGCCCAGCGGACAGGGTATTTCGGAAGACTGATACGCAGTATTTT. Amino acids: CASSPADRVFRKTDTQYF.

The chain joins TRBV6-5 to TRBJ2-3; weak D call: TRBD2 (5 bases). V gave up 5 bases and J gave up 8 bases, with 14 bases separating them. Germline CDR1 is MNHEY and CDR2 is SVGAGI. The CDR3 runs to 13 residues. In nucleotides, the CDR3 is TGTGCCAGCAGTCCTCAGCGGTATGTTACGCAGTATTTT. Translated, it gives CASSPQRYVTQYF.

This clone has more than one count but fewer than ten. The rearrangement links TRBV5-1 to TRBJ1-2; TRBD1 might be the D (5 bases). Germline values: CDR1 SGHRS, CDR2 YFSETQ. With 4 bases removed from V and 3 bases from J, the gap between germline ends came to 13 bases. The CDR3 runs to 14 residues. The CDR3 region is CASSIITGDYGYTF. DNA for the CDR3: TGCGCCAGCAGCATCATCACAGGAGACTATGGCTACACCTTC.

The V call is TRBV28, the J call TRBJ2-3, with D possibly matching TRBD2 (5 bases). Germline CDR1 and CDR2: MDHEN and SYDVKM. CDR3 size: 16 residues. Trimming removed 3 bases at V and 0 bases at J, with 13 bases between. CDR3 in DNA: TGTGCCAGCAGTTTTGGATTTCGAGGGAGCACAGATACGCAGTATTTT. Translating it yields CASSFGFRGSTDTQYF.

V usage is TRBV2 and J usage is TRBJ2-2, with 8 bases fitting TRBD2. The length of the CDR3 is 16 residues. The germline gives CDR1 SNHLY, CDR2 FYNNEI. V gave up 6 bases and J gave up 7 bases; unmatched junction bases: 13. CDR3 nucleotide sequence: TGTGCCAGCAGCCGAGCAGCGGGAGAATCAAGCGGGGAGCTGTTTTTT. This sequence encodes CASSRAAGESSGELFF.

This clone was seen only a few times. This sequence joins TRBV7-2 and TRBJ2-7, with D unresolved. This CDR3 comprises 12 residues. The germline V gene encodes CDR1 SGHTA and CDR2 FQGNSA. V gave up 5 bases and J gave up 3 bases, with 8 bases separating them. CDR3 residues: CASSPTGYEQYF. As DNA, the CDR3 is TGTGCCAGCAGCCCTACCGGCTACGAGCAGTACTTC.

This sequence joins TRBV5-4 and TRBJ2-5; 8 bases match TRBD2. Per germline, CDR1 SGHNT and CDR2 YYREEE (reference sequence). The CDR3 is made up of 17 amino acids. V trimming: 0 bases; J trimming: 2 bases; junction bases outside the gene matches: 9. This CDR3 is CASSLVPGLGVQETQYF. The CDR3 DNA follows: TGTGCCAGCAGCTTGGTACCGGGACTAGGGGTGCAAGAGACCCAGTACTTC.

The sample holds one count of this clone. The chain is built from TRBV21-1 and TRBJ1-2. TRBV21-1 is assigned pseudogene status. The CDR3 runs 12 residues. The chain's CDR3 is CASSRDHGGYTF. DNA of the CDR3: TGTGCCAGCAGCCGGGACCACGGGGGCTACACCTTC.

The gene calls are TRBV6-6 and TRBJ1-2, with 8 bases matching TRBD1. CDR3 length equals 13 residues. Unmatched junction bases numbered 3, after V lost 5 bases and J lost 4 bases. CDR1 and CDR2 (germline): MNHNY, SVGAGI (reference sequence). Here the CDR3 DNA reads TGTGCCAGCAGTGACAGGGGAACCTATGGCTACACCTTC. Translating it yields CASSDRGTYGYTF.

This clone has just a few counts. V is TRBV27 and J is TRBJ2-1; no clear D. The CDR3 is made up of 13 amino acids. V lost 8 bases to trimming and J lost 8 bases, with 16 bases between them. Looked up from germline, CDR1 is MNHEY and CDR2 is SMNVEV (reference sequence). CDR3 sequence (DNA): TGTGCCAGCGCTTTCAGGTTATCGCATGAGCAGTTCTTC. Its translation is CASAFRLSHEQFF.

The J gene is TRBJ2-3, the V gene TRBV25-1; 9 bases match TRBD1. V shed 1 base, J shed 1 base, and the junction held 9 bases outside the gene matches. This CDR3 has 18 amino acids. Germline CDR1 and CDR2: MGHDK and SYGVNS. For the CDR3, the DNA is TGTGCCAGCAGTGAATTGGGACAGGGAAGGAGTGGCACAGATACGCAGTATTTT. Its translation is CASSELGQGRSGTDTQYF.

The rearrangement links TRBV11-2 to TRBJ2-7; D possibly corresponds to TRBD1 (6 bases). The length of the CDR3 is 19 residues. V was clipped by 1 base and J by 0 bases, with 22 bases between them. The germline CDR1 and CDR2 sequences are SGHAT and FQNNGV. This chain's CDR3 is CASSLGRGGPLPLSYEQYF. For the CDR3, the DNA is TGTGCCAGCAGCTTAGGGCGTGGGGGCCCACTACCGCTCTCCTACGAGCAGTACTTC.

This clone was recorded a few times. The chain combines TRBV2 with TRBJ1-1, with 10 bases matching TRBD1. J gave up 4 bases and V 8 bases, and 13 bases lay outside the gene matches. The germline gives CDR1 SNHLY, CDR2 FYNNEI. The CDR3 consists of 16 residues. CDR3 sequence reads: CASRWDRGTGSTEAFF. DNA for the CDR3: TGTGCCAGCCGATGGGACAGGGGAACGGGGAGCACTGAAGCTTTCTTT. Full variable domain (rest looked up from reference TRBV2 and TRBJ1-1): EPEVTQTPSHQVTQMGQEVILRCVPISNHLYFYWYRQILGQKVEFLVSFYNNEISEKSEIFDDQFSVERPDGSNFTLKIRSTKLEDSAMYFCASRWDRGTGSTEAFFGQGTRLTVV.

The CDR3 DNA reads as TGTGCCAGCAGCCCTCAGCGGGGGGGCCGTCTCGAGCAGTACTTC. Amino acids: CASSPQRGGRLEQYF. The V and J genes are TRBV9 and TRBJ2-7; TRBD2 matches 10 bases. The trim removed 4 bases at V and 6 bases at J, leaving 10 bases unmatched. The CDR3 is 15 residues long. Germline V lookup: CDR1 SGDLS, CDR2 YYNGEE.

The sample holds one count of this clone. The chain is built from TRBV11-3 and TRBJ1-4, with D possibly being TRBD1 (6 bases). The CDR3 has 17 amino acids. With 10 bases removed from V and 0 bases from J, the gap between germline ends came to 21 bases. The germline V gene has CDR1 SGHNT and CDR2 YENEEA. CDR3 amino acids: CAIPGSKRGTTNEKLFF. The DNA for the CDR3 is TGTGCCATCCCGGGGTCTAAGAGGGGGACAACTAATGAAAAACTGTTTTTT. Full variable domain (remainder filled in from reference TRBV11-3 and TRBJ1-4): EAGVVQSPRYKIIEKKQPVAFWCNPISGHNTLYWYLQNLGQGPELLIRYENEEAVDDSQLPKDRFSAERLKGVDSTLKIQPAELGDSAVYLCAIPGSKRGTTNEKLFFGSGTQLSVL.

This clone was recorded once. The chain joins TRBV29-1 to TRBJ1-1, with D maybe TRBD1 (5 bases). This CDR3 contains 15 residues. Trimming pared 8 bases from V and 0 bases from J, leaving 19 bases between. Germline loops: CDR1 SQVTM, CDR2 ANQGSEA. The CDR3 DNA follows: TGCAGCTCGAAAATGGATGGCAGGGTGAACACTGAAGCTTTCTTT. Protein product: CSSKMDGRVNTEAFF.

The chain links TRBV7-9 to TRBJ1-6, with D uncertain. Germline V gene lookup returns CDR1 SEHNR and CDR2 FQNEAQ (reference sequence). There are 14 residues in the CDR3. Deletions cut 2 bases from V and 7 bases from J, with 9 bases between. The chain's CDR3 is CASSLSPANSPLHF. DNA of the CDR3: TGTGCCAGCAGCTTAAGTCCGGCCAATTCACCCCTCCACTTT.

This clone was found once. This rearrangement joins TRBV5-4 to TRBJ2-1, with TRBD2 identical over 7 bases. V was pared by 2 bases and J by 2 bases, with 4 bases of the junction left unmatched. The CDR3 totals 15 residues. Germline lookup yields CDR1 SGHNT and CDR2 YYREEE (reference sequence). The CDR3 sequence: CASSLGRATYNEQFF. The CDR3, as DNA: TGTGCCAGCAGCTTAGGGAGGGCAACCTACAATGAGCAGTTCTTC.

This clone was found a few times. The chain carries TRBV7-8 and TRBJ2-2; tentatively, D is TRBD1 (6 bases). The CDR3 has 14 residues. The germline V gene has CDR1 SGHVS and CDR2 FQNEAQ. V shed 3 bases and J shed 7 bases, with 12 bases lying between them. The DNA of the CDR3 is TGTGCCAGCAGCTTGTGGGGGCGAGGCGGGGAGCTGTTTTTT. It encodes CASSLWGRGGELFF.

This clone has a handful of counts. The gene calls are TRBV6-5 and TRBJ1-4, with TRBD1 matching over 7 bases. The germline CDR1 and CDR2 sequences are MNHEY and SVGAGI. The CDR3 consists of 14 residues. Trimming took 5 bases from V and 6 from J; bases not matched to a gene: 6. This chain's CDR3 is CASSTGARDEKLFF. Here the CDR3 DNA reads TGTGCCAGCAGTACAGGGGCCAGGGATGAAAAACTGTTTTTT.

This clone occurred once. V gene TRBV18 combines with J gene TRBJ2-5, with D hard to call. Germline V gene data show CDR1 as KGHSH and CDR2 as LQKENI. This CDR3 has 16 residues. V gave up 0 bases and J gave up 2 bases, with 13 bases separating them. The CDR3 loop reads CASSPPGSEFQETQYF. Written as DNA, the CDR3 is TGTGCCAGCTCACCACCCGGCAGCGAATTTCAAGAGACCCAGTACTTC. Drawing the rest from reference TRBV18 and TRBJ2-5, the complete variable domain is NAGVMQNPRHLVRRRGQEARLRCSPMKGHSHVYWYRQLPEEGLKFMVYLQKENIIDESGMPKERFSAEFPKEGPSILRIQQVVRGDSAAYFCASSPPGSEFQETQYFGPGTRLLVL.

The chain employs TRBV11-2 and TRBJ2-4; 9 bases align to TRBD1. The CDR3 loop spans 14 amino acids. Trimming removed 6 bases from V and 8 bases from J; junction bases left unmatched: 8. Germline V gene data show CDR1 as SGHAT and CDR2 as FQNNGV. The chain's CDR3 is CASRTGTGTHIQYF. In DNA form, the CDR3 reads TGTGCCAGCAGAACCGGGACAGGGACCCACATTCAGTACTTC.